This is a list of T cell receptor beta chains from one sample in a study of T cell responses to AZD1222 COVID-19 vaccine. Data came from immunoSEQ multiplex PCR; TCRdb stores just in-frame clones and leaves some out. Here the sample spans around 96,000 clones, about 89% being singletons. Sequences were derived from peripheral blood, sampled 28 days after the second AZD1222 dose. The receptors here all came from an adult who received the AZD1222 COVID-19 vaccine. CDR3s leave out the opening cysteine and the closing phenylalanine or tryptophan. The D gene is left open where the match is weak.

CDR3aa	d_gene	v_gene
ATSRDRIAGELF	-	TRBV15
SARRRNEQF	-	TRBV20-1
ASSRDDRVNQPQH	TRBD1	TRBV5-5
ASTPRGSYNSPLH	-	TRBV4-2
ASSYRQGFDGYT	-	TRBV6-5
ASSLTRGYDEQF	-	TRBV11-2
AWSVTNNQPQH	-	TRBV30
ASSMTANTEAF	-	TRBV12-3/TRBV12-4
ASRGTSVGTDTQY	TRBD2	TRBV2
ASSLGSGRYEQY	TRBD2	TRBV11-2
ASSERGLQNTIY	-	TRBV25-1
ASTRIRRGDGYT	-	TRBV11-2
ASSEGSLAGFAGELF	TRBD2	TRBV2
ASSQFGLAGALNNEQF	TRBD2	TRBV4-1
ASSVAGGGNQPQH	-	TRBV9
ASSKNRVGTEAF	-	TRBV21-1
ASSFLAEAQETQY	-	TRBV6-5
ASSRKASPGTGVLRGYT	TRBD1	TRBV3-1/TRBV3-2
ASSLGTFSTEAF	-	TRBV5-5
ASSIAREVNEKLF	-	TRBV19
ASSNGQGNTGELF	TRBD1	TRBV9
ASSYPTGRNTEAF	-	TRBV5-1
ASSLGLAGVDEQF	TRBD2	TRBV11-3
ASSLGGQGGIRNSPLH	TRBD1	TRBV7-8
ASGAGRYSNQPQH	-	TRBV6-6
ASSPPRQGPSYEQY	-	TRBV18
ATGLENTGELF	-	TRBV3-1/TRBV3-2